This T cell receptor beta chain was recovered during a study of CD8+CD57+ T cells in acquired aplastic anemia. Study in general: Quantities of DNA derived from sorted CD4+ and CD8+ cells averaged approximately 3.3 ug.

V was clipped by 5 bases and J by 6 bases; unmatched bases: 14. The CDR3 is made up of 15 amino acids. CDR1 and CDR2 from the germline V gene are DFQATT and SNEGSKA (reference sequence). Study-level points and caveats: Patients did not significantly differ from controls in CD8+ Simpson's diversity. Patients shared just under 30 CD8+ CDR3 sequences with controls.

For sequencing, patients were chosen who had shown expansion of CD8+CD57+ cells by flow cytometry. Blood samples were obtained from patients who had received no prior therapy. This clonotype occurred many times. The antigen is not known. The template for TCR beta VDJ and CDR3 sequence profiling was genomic DNA. Via MiXCR, TCRdb re-called the reads, giving one row per CDR3 protein. The sample has around 500,000 distinct CDR3 sequences; around a third are singletons. What was sequenced was sorted CD4+, CD8+, or CD8+CD57+ T cells (not recorded which) from PBMCs. The source is a human donor with aplastic anemia. V is TRBV20-1 and J is TRBJ2-7; TRBD2 agrees at 9 bases. The CDR3 sequence: CSASPVASGNSEQYF. As DNA, the CDR3 is TGCAGTGCTTCTCCGGTGGCTAGCGGGAATTCCGAGCAGTACTTC.